This T cell receptor beta chain stems from a study of cytomegalovirus exposure and HLA in healthy donors. The V gene lost 4 bases and the J gene lost 5 bases, with 11 bases spanning the gap. CDR3 length equals 13 residues. Germline-derived CDR1 and CDR2 are MNHEY and SVGAGI. PCR used 60 Vbeta primers and 13 Jbeta primers. The protocol was immunoSEQ multiplex PCR, while the TCRdb copy is restricted to in-frame clones and leaves out a portion. The table records about 160,000 clones, around 80% of them present only once. The chain carries TRBV6-5 and TRBJ1-2; D not certain. The sequencing input was PBMCs. The sequence was collected from a woman aged 30 to 39 in good health and CMV-seropositive. CDR3 sequence (DNA): TGTGCCAGCAGTTTCGGACTAGGGTATGGCTACACCTTC. Amino acids: CASSFGLGYGYTF.